These 31 T cell receptor beta chains were all obtained from the same sample, sequenced in a study of blood T cells in healthy people across ages. PCR was performed a second time for about 7 to 11 cycles using a sample-barcoded 5' primer and a J-beta primer mix. Each CDR3 protein is one row after TCRdb ran MiXCR on the 5' RACE reads. The data show 1.5 million to 2 million distinct CDR3 sequences, with about 28% seen just once and 7.7% held by the top ten. The specimen was blood. These receptors originate from a woman under 40 in good health.

J is TRBJ1-2 and V is TRBV10-2, with D unclear. The CDR3 has 13 residues. Trimming pared 0 bases from V and 4 bases from J, leaving 6 bases between. CDR1 WSHSY and CDR2 SAAADI come from the germline V gene. The CDR3 loop is CASSESGFYGYTF. The CDR3 nucleotides are TGCGCCAGCAGTGAGTCGGGCTTCTATGGCTACACCTTC.

The chain employs TRBV6-5 and TRBJ1-1; TRBD1 might be the D (5 bases). This CDR3 region has 13 residues. Germline V gene data show CDR1 as MNHEY and CDR2 as SVGAGI. The germline V and J ends were trimmed by 2 bases and 3 bases, with 7 bases remaining between them. The CDR3 reads CASSYPGDTEAFF. CDR3 nucleotides: TGTGCCAGCAGTTACCCGGGGGACACTGAAGCTTTCTTT.

This rearrangement joins TRBV12-3 or TRBV12-4 to TRBJ2-1, with a weak D call TRBD2 (5 bases). Trimming pared 5 bases from V and 9 bases from J, leaving 11 bases between. The CDR3 consists of 12 residues. CDR3 DNA sequence: TGTGCCAGCAGTACGGAAGGGAGTGAGCAGTTCTTC. Its protein product is CASSTEGSEQFF.

Comments on this clonotype: The CDR3 end shows no conserved phenylalanine or tryptophan, and so a read error is likely. The rearrangement uses TRBV20-1 and TRBJ2-1, with no clear D. This CDR3 has 16 residues. Germline CDR1 DFQATT, CDR2 SNEGSKA (reference sequence). Between the trimmed V and J ends, which lost 3 bases and 2 bases, there was a span of 17 bases. In DNA form, the CDR3 reads TGCAGTGCTAGTCGAGGTGGGCGCGGCGCCTACAATGAGCAGTTCTTA. Translating gives CSASRGGRGAYNEQFL.

This clonotype has just a few counts. The CDR3 reads CASGTDITDTQYF. In DNA form, the CDR3 reads TGTGCCAGCGGTACGGATATCACAGATACGCAGTATTTT. The chain carries TRBV2 and TRBJ2-3; D remains ambiguous. This CDR3 is built from 13 residues. The V end lost 8 bases, the J end lost 2 bases, and 11 bases lay between the germline ends. Germline-derived CDR1 and CDR2 are SNHLY and FYNNEI. Based on the CDR3 plus reference TRBV2 and TRBJ2-3, the full variable domain is EPEVTQTPSHQVTQMGQEVILRCVPISNHLYFYWYRQILGQKVEFLVSFYNNEISEKSEIFDDQFSVERPDGSNFTLKIRSTKLEDSAMYFCASGTDITDTQYFGPGTRLTVL.

A few counts support this clonotype. The CDR3 protein is CASSEHTSDTQYF. DNA for the CDR3: TGTGCCAGCAGTGAACACACCTCGGATACGCAGTATTTT. The chain has TRBV6-1 and TRBJ2-3; D gene unclear. V lost 2 bases and J 6 bases, leaving 9 bases between the germline ends. Germline V gene sequence: CDR1 MNHNS, CDR2 SASEGT. The CDR3 length is 13 residues.

The V call is TRBV5-5, the J call TRBJ1-2; no clear D gene. The CDR3 totals 18 residues. Germline-derived CDR1 and CDR2 are SGHKS and YYEKEE (reference sequence). V gave up 4 bases and J gave up 2 bases, with 24 bases separating them. The CDR3 reads CASSDTRARPRRNYGYTF. Here the CDR3 DNA reads TGTGCCAGCAGCGATACGCGGGCCAGACCTAGACGGAACTATGGCTACACCTTC.

The V call is TRBV5-1, the J call TRBJ1-4; 7 bases match TRBD1. V dropped 7 bases and J dropped 11; count of bases not matched to a gene: 11. This CDR3 is 13 amino acids long. Germline V CDR1 and CDR2: SGHRS, YFSETQ. This chain's CDR3 is CASDPQGRRKLFF. CDR3 bases: TGCGCCAGCGACCCACAGGGGCGTCGTAAACTGTTTTTT.

This clonotype was seen only a few times. As DNA, the CDR3 is TGCGCCAGCAGCCAAGCTGAAATGAGACTAGCGGCTTACAATGAGCAGTTCTTC. Protein: CASSQAEMRLAAYNEQFF. The rearrangement links TRBV4-1 to TRBJ2-1, with TRBD2 matching 9 bases. This CDR3 spans 18 amino acids. Germline V gives CDR1 MGHRA, CDR2 YSYEKL. V was pared by 1 base and J by 4 bases, with 11 bases of the junction left unmatched.

This chain links TRBV27 with TRBJ2-1; 7 bases line up with TRBD2. This CDR3 is built from 16 residues. Germline V gives CDR1 MNHEY, CDR2 SMNVEV (reference sequence). J gave up 7 bases and V 4 bases, and 13 bases lay outside the gene matches. CDR3 bases: TGTGCCAGCAGTTCCCCTGAGGCTAGCGGTTTTAATGAGCAGTTCTTC. This sequence encodes CASSSPEASGFNEQFF.

This clonotype appeared many times. V gene TRBV7-2 combines with J gene TRBJ2-4, with TRBD2 matching over 8 bases. There are 17 residues in the CDR3. Losses at the gene ends were 2 bases for V and 4 bases for J; bases not matched to a gene: 10. The germline V gene has CDR1 SGHTA and CDR2 FQGNSA. The CDR3 is CASSLYLGGGGKNIQYF. Written as DNA, the CDR3 is TGTGCCAGCAGCTTATATCTGGGAGGCGGGGGGAAAAACATTCAGTACTTC.

On this clonotype: This may stem from a read error, because a much larger clone lies one nucleotide away. The rearrangement joins TRBV12-3 or TRBV12-4 to TRBJ2-5; D is perhaps TRBD1 (6 bases). This CDR3 is built from 14 residues. This CDR3 is CVSSLGEGGETQYF. The DNA of the CDR3 is TGTGTCAGCAGTCTGGGAGAAGGGGGAGAGACCCAGTACTTC.

This clonotype appeared a few times. The chain employs TRBV27 and TRBJ2-5; 14 bases match TRBD2. Looked up from germline, CDR1 is MNHEY and CDR2 is SMNVEV (reference sequence). After removal of 5 bases from V and 5 bases from J, the junction contained 13 bases not matched to a gene. The CDR3 has 18 amino acids. CDR3 DNA sequence: TGTGCCAGCAGTCCCAATGCCGGGACTAGCGGGAGTTTTGAGACCCAGTACTTC. It yields the protein CASSPNAGTSGSFETQYF.

The V call is TRBV6-1, the J call TRBJ1-1; D gene uncertain. Germline CDR1 and CDR2: MNHNS and SASEGT. The germline V and J ends were trimmed by 8 bases and 7 bases, with 11 bases remaining between them. The CDR3 length is 11 residues. CDR3 coding DNA: TGTGCCAGCCTCCGAACCTATGAAGCTTTCTTT. It specifies CASLRTYEAFF.

A note on this clonotype: A much larger clonotype is one base distant, so this may be a read error. V and J are TRBV7-8 and TRBJ1-5, with D unresolved. The V gene lost 4 bases and the J gene lost 3 bases, with 7 bases spanning the gap. The CDR3 is made up of 13 amino acids. CDR1 is SGHVS and CDR2 is FQNEAQ in the germline V gene. CDR3 amino acids: CASSSNFNQPQHF. The CDR3 DNA reads TGTGCCAGCAGCTCGAACTTCAATCAGCCCCAGCATTTT.

About this clonotype itself: Possible read error: a much larger clone is one base away. The CDR3 DNA is TGTGCCAGCAGCGCGGGGGACTCCTACGAGCAGTTCTTC. Translated, it gives CASSAGDSYEQFF. The chain employs TRBV7-9 and TRBJ2-1, with TRBD2 matching over 7 bases. This CDR3 contains 13 residues. The germline V gene has CDR1 SEHNR and CDR2 FQNEAQ (reference sequence). Trimming took 5 bases from V and 10 from J; bases not matched to a gene: 8.

The chain employs TRBV28 and TRBJ2-3, with D perhaps TRBD1 or TRBD2 (5 bases each). The germline gives CDR1 MDHEN, CDR2 SYDVKM. Between the trimmed V and J ends, which lost 2 bases and 5 bases, there was a span of 11 bases. The CDR3 contains 14 residues. The CDR3 nucleotides are TGTGCCAGCAGTTTAAAAAGTGGGGGAGATACGCAGTATTTT. Protein product: CASSLKSGGDTQYF.

The V and J genes are TRBV20-1 and TRBJ1-2; maybe TRBD1 (6 bases). Germline V gene sequence: CDR1 DFQATT, CDR2 SNEGSKA (reference sequence). The V end lost 7 bases, the J end lost 7 bases, and 19 bases lay between the germline ends. The CDR3 is made up of 13 amino acids. The CDR3, as DNA: TGCAGTGTCCCTCGAGGGGGGAGGTTTGGCTACACCTTC. Protein sequence: CSVPRGGRFGYTF.

This clonotype was seen a handful of times. The chain recombines TRBV20-1 with TRBJ2-5, with TRBD2 as a possible D gene (6 bases). The CDR3 is 13 residues long. The V gene lost 5 bases and the J gene lost 5 bases, with 15 bases spanning the gap. Looked up from germline, CDR1 is DFQATT and CDR2 is SNEGSKA (reference sequence). CDR3 nucleotides: TGCAGTGCTCCTCATGACGGGAGTGAGACCCAGTACTTC. Translating gives CSAPHDGSETQYF.

V usage is TRBV15 and J usage is TRBJ1-5; D is uncertain. V was clipped by 0 bases and J by 1 base, with 7 bases between them. The CDR3 length is 15 residues. The germline V gene has CDR1 LNHNV and CDR2 YYDKDF (reference sequence). The DNA of the CDR3 is TGTGCCACCAGCAGAGATTTAATCAGCAATCAGCCCCAGCATTTT. Translated, it gives CATSRDLISNQPQHF. Full variable domain (remainder filled in from reference TRBV15 and TRBJ1-5): DAMVIQNPRYQVTQFGKPVTLSCSQTLNHNVMYWYQQKSSQAPKLLFHYYDKDFNNEADTPDNFQSRRPNTSFCFLDIRSPGLGDTAMYLCATSRDLISNQPQHFGDGTRLSIL.

This clonotype turned up a few times. J is TRBJ2-1 and V is TRBV10-3, with TRBD2 identical over 7 bases. The CDR3 is made up of 14 amino acids. Trimming removed 4 bases from V and 7 bases from J; junction bases left unmatched: 7. Germline loops: CDR1 ENHRY, CDR2 SYGVKD. The CDR3: CAISGPAGRNEQFF. The CDR3 region has the DNA TGTGCCATCAGTGGCCCAGCGGGAAGGAATGAGCAGTTCTTC.

This chain uses TRBV20-1 with TRBJ2-7; 7 nucleotides line up with TRBD1. This CDR3 has 16 amino acids. In germline, CDR1 is DFQATT, CDR2 SNEGSKA (reference sequence). V lost 0 bases to trimming and J lost 3 bases; unmatched junction nucleotides: 11. The CDR3 loop is CSARDYRTGQSYEQYF. The CDR3 coding sequence is TGCAGTGCTAGAGATTACCGGACAGGTCAAAGCTACGAGCAGTACTTC.

The chain combines TRBV9 with TRBJ2-2, with a weak D call TRBD2 (5 bases). This CDR3 spans 15 amino acids. Germline values: CDR1 SGDLS, CDR2 YYNGEE. V dropped 2 bases and J dropped 5 bases, with 13 bases sitting between them. The CDR3 nucleotides read TGTGCCAGCAGCGTCTCGGGGTCGTGGACCGGGGAGCTGTTTTTT. Translated, it gives CASSVSGSWTGELFF.

This clonotype was detected a few times. This may stem from a read error, because a much larger clone lies one nucleotide away. This chain uses TRBV5-5 with TRBJ2-7; D perhaps matches TRBD2 (6 bases). With the DNA end fitting TRBJ2-5 better, the J assignment may be wrong. Germline V gene sequence: CDR1 SGHKS, CDR2 YYEKEE (reference sequence). The CDR3 is 14 residues long. The CDR3: CASSLGLGSETQYF. The CDR3 DNA is TGTGCCAGCAGCCTGGGACTTGGCAGCGAGACCCAGTACTTC.

This rearrangement joins TRBV7-9 to TRBJ2-1, with D uncertain. The CDR3 is 13 residues long. Germline V gene sequence: CDR1 SEHNR, CDR2 FQNEAQ (reference sequence). Trimming pared 5 bases from V and 5 bases from J, leaving 10 bases between. DNA of the CDR3: TGTGCCAGCAGCCAATCCGCCAACAATGAGCAGTTCTTC. Its translation: CASSQSANNEQFF.

This clonotype was observed many times. The chain links TRBV5-1 to TRBJ1-5; D unclear. The CDR3 has 15 residues. The germline V gene has CDR1 SGHRS and CDR2 YFSETQ. V lost 6 bases, J lost 1 base, and 14 bases lay in between. CDR3 in amino acids: CASTPSGGSNQPQHF. CDR3 in DNA: TGCGCCAGCACCCCTTCGGGAGGGAGCAATCAGCCCCAGCATTTT.

This clonotype was seen many times. The chain joins TRBV5-1 to TRBJ1-2, with 9 bases lining up with TRBD1. This CDR3 has 15 amino acids. The junction had 8 bases not matched to a gene; V was cut back by 4 bases and J by 4 bases. Germline V gives CDR1 SGHRS, CDR2 YFSETQ. The CDR3 here is CASSLGTGQSYGYTF. Written as DNA, the CDR3 is TGCGCCAGCAGCCTCGGGACAGGGCAGAGCTATGGCTACACCTTC.

This clonotype was observed at least ten times. The chain employs TRBV20-1 and TRBJ2-7, with TRBD1 identical over 12 bases. The CDR3 has 15 residues. The germline V gene has CDR1 DFQATT and CDR2 SNEGSKA (reference sequence). J was trimmed by 7 bases and V by 6 bases; bases with no gene match: 13. CDR3 nucleotides: TGCAGTGCAAGACCGATCTGGGACAGGGGGCGTGAGCAGTACTTC. It translates to CSARPIWDRGREQYF.

The CDR3 DNA reads as TGCAGTGCTAGAGTTGGGAGCGGGAGCTCCTACAATGAGCAGTACTTC. Amino acids: CSARVGSGSSYNEQYF. This sequence joins TRBV20-1 and TRBJ2-1; 8 bases are shared with TRBD2. The DNA end is a closer match to TRBJ2-7, so the J assignment may be wrong. The V gene's germline CDR1 is DFQATT and CDR2 SNEGSKA (reference sequence). The CDR3 is 16 amino acids.

The chain uses TRBV12-3 or TRBV12-4 and TRBJ2-5; 10 bases are a match to TRBD1. After removal of 6 bases from V and 8 bases from J, the junction contained 9 bases not matched to a gene. The CDR3 loop spans 14 amino acids. The CDR3 loop reads CASSPGTGVATQYF. As DNA, the CDR3 is TGTGCCAGCAGCCCCGGGACAGGGGTGGCCACCCAGTACTTC.

The V and J genes are TRBV5-1 and TRBJ2-3, with 14 bases identical to TRBD2. V shed 2 bases and J 5 bases; nucleotides not matched to a gene: 4. CDR3 size: 16 residues. CDR1 and CDR2 (germline): SGHRS, YFSETQ. Here the CDR3 reads CASSFRLAGGRDTQYF. CDR3 DNA sequence: TGCGCCAGCAGCTTCAGACTAGCGGGGGGGCGAGATACGCAGTATTTT.